Listed here are 12 T cell receptor beta chains from one sample, sequenced in a study of spatial heterogeneity in lung cancer. Time point reported: blood at routine non-recurrence follow-up after resection. TCRdb recomputed calls from the 5' RACE reads with MiXCR, one row per CDR3 protein. The top ten clones hold less than 25% of a sample with 95,000 to 120,000 distinct CDR3 sequences, 10% to 12% of them seen once. The sample in question was PBMCs, obtained at follow-up. The receptors here all came from a female donor with early-stage non-small cell lung cancer.

The chain recombines TRBV5-8 with TRBJ1-2; D is unclear. The germline CDR1 and CDR2 sequences are SGHTS and YDEGEE. V was shortened by 0 bases and J by 5 bases, with 8 bases between the two germline ends. This CDR3 has 13 residues. The CDR3 DNA is TGTGCCAGCAGCTTGGTAGGACTTTATGGCTACACCTTC. Translating gives CASSLVGLYGYTF.

The CDR3 bases are TGCGCCAGCAGCTTGTCACCCGGAAACAATCAGCCCCAGCATTTT. Translation gives CASSLSPGNNQPQHF. The V gene is TRBV5-1, the J gene TRBJ1-5; D remains unclear. Trimming took off 1 base at V and 3 bases at J, with 11 bases between the two ends. Germline CDR1 SGHRS, CDR2 YFSETQ. The CDR3 runs 15 residues.

A few counts support this clonotype. This chain joins TRBV15 and TRBJ1-1; a weak D match, TRBD1 (6 bases). In germline, CDR1 is LNHNV, CDR2 YYDKDF (reference sequence). The CDR3 consists of 13 residues. V lost 8 bases, J lost 0 bases, and 10 bases lay in between. CDR3 amino acids: CATGGDMNTEAFF. The CDR3 nucleotides read TGTGCCACCGGAGGGGACATGAACACTGAAGCTTTCTTT.

This clonotype was seen a handful of times. The gene calls are TRBV5-1 and TRBJ1-3; no clear D. Germline CDR1 reads SGHRS; CDR2 reads YFSETQ. This CDR3 is 14 amino acids long. V lost 0 bases, J lost 0 bases, and 4 bases lay in between. CDR3 sequence: CASSLELSGNTIYF. The CDR3 DNA is TGCGCCAGCAGCTTGGAACTCTCTGGAAACACCATATATTTT.

This chain uses TRBV11-2 with TRBJ2-2, with 11 bases lining up with TRBD2. CDR3 length equals 16 residues. V shed 6 bases and J 2 bases; nucleotides not matched to a gene: 5. CDR1 and CDR2 from the germline V gene are SGHAT and FQNNGV. CDR3 coding DNA: TGTGCCAGCAGACCGCTAGCGGGAGGCAACACCGGGGAGCTGTTTTTT. It encodes CASRPLAGGNTGELFF.

This clonotype has only a few counts. V gene TRBV28 combines with J gene TRBJ2-5; D call uncertain. V lost 4 bases and J 5 bases, leaving 5 bases between the germline ends. The CDR3 runs to 11 residues. Germline values: CDR1 MDHEN, CDR2 SYDVKM. CDR3 amino acids: CASSSPETQYF. DNA for the CDR3: TGTGCCAGCAGTTCCCCGGAGACCCAGTACTTC. Combining the CDR3 with reference TRBV28 and TRBJ2-5 gives the whole variable domain DVKVTQSSRYLVKRTGEKVFLECVQDMDHENMFWYRQDPGLGLRLIYFSYDVKMKEKGDIPEGYSVSREKKERFSLILESASTNQTSMYLCASSSPETQYFGPGTRLLVL.

The J gene is TRBJ1-4, the V gene TRBV18; D unresolved. V was shortened by 6 bases and J by 8 bases, with 10 bases between the two germline ends. The CDR3 totals 12 residues. Germline lookup yields CDR1 KGHSH and CDR2 LQKENI. The chain's CDR3 is CASSPFREKLFF. The CDR3 region has the DNA TGTGCCAGCTCCCCTTTTCGAGAAAAACTGTTTTTT.

The chain uses TRBV3-1 and TRBJ2-2; D is undetermined. The germline V and J ends were trimmed by 0 bases and 4 bases, with 9 bases remaining between them. The CDR3 runs to 15 residues. Germline CDR1 LGHDT, CDR2 YNNKEL (reference sequence). The CDR3 DNA sequence: TGTGCCAGCAGCCAAGATCGCCCAGTCACCGGGGAGCTGTTTTTT. Translating it yields CASSQDRPVTGELFF.

This clonotype was seen repeatedly, ten times or more. The chain uses TRBV5-1 and TRBJ2-5; 8 bases agree with TRBD1. Germline V gives CDR1 SGHRS, CDR2 YFSETQ. This CDR3 has 18 residues. V dropped 0 bases and J dropped 4; count of bases not matched to a gene: 14. The CDR3 DNA reads as TGCGCCAGCAGCTTGGCTACAGGCGCAGGGGGCGCGGGAGAGACCCAGTACTTC. Translation: CASSLATGAGGAGETQYF. Filled out from reference TRBV5-1 and TRBJ2-5, the complete variable domain reads KAGVTQTPRYLIKTRGQQVTLSCSPISGHRSVSWYQQTPGQGLQFLFEYFSETQRNKGNFPGRFSGRQFSNSRSEMNVSTLELGDSALYLCASSLATGAGGAGETQYFGPGTRLLVL.

This clonotype was detected many times. The chain combines TRBV3-1 with TRBJ2-1, with 7 bases that match TRBD2. The junction had 11 bases not matched to a gene; V was cut back by 4 bases and J by 5 bases. Germline V lookup: CDR1 LGHDT, CDR2 YNNKEL (reference sequence). CDR3 length equals 16 residues. The CDR3 region has the DNA TGTGCCAGCAGCCCCGGGACTACCCACAGAAACAATGAGCAGTTCTTC. Protein product: CASSPGTTHRNNEQFF.

This clonotype was detected only a few times. This chain connects TRBV5-1 to TRBJ2-5; D is undetermined. Germline lookup yields CDR1 SGHRS and CDR2 YFSETQ. The CDR3 contains 14 residues. Trimming left V 1 base short and J 1 base short, with 8 bases between. The CDR3 coding sequence is TGCGCCAGCAGCTTGACTCGCGGCCAAGAGACCCAGTACTTC. This gives the protein CASSLTRGQETQYF.

This clonotype was detected a few times. The rearrangement joins TRBV7-8 to TRBJ2-7, with D possibly being TRBD2 (5 bases). This CDR3 is built from 14 residues. Germline V gene data show CDR1 as SGHVS and CDR2 as FQNEAQ. V gave up 2 bases and J gave up 2 bases, with 10 bases separating them. The CDR3 sequence is CASSLQDSAYEQYV. CDR3 sequence (DNA): TGTGCCAGCAGCTTACAGGACTCCGCCTACGAGCAGTACGTC.